Below are 28 T cell receptor beta chains sequenced from a single sample in a study of spatial heterogeneity in lung cancer. TCRdb re-analysed the 5' RACE reads in MiXCR, keeping a single row per CDR3 protein. Of tens of thousands of distinct CDR3 sequences listed, approximately 7% are singletons. The time point: sample taken at primary tumor resection. Unsorted tumor, nontumor lung tissue or cryopreserved PBMC supplied the whole RNA. The sequenced sample was PBMCs, obtained at surgery. All receptors derive from a female donor with early-stage non-small cell lung cancer.

This clonotype was detected many times. The chain combines TRBV5-6 with TRBJ2-2, with D unresolved. This CDR3 has 15 amino acids. V lost 4 bases and J lost 7, with 17 bases in between. The germline V gene has CDR1 SGHDT and CDR2 YYEEEE. The CDR3 loop is CASSVRAVEDGELFF. The CDR3 DNA sequence: TGTGCCAGCAGCGTCCGGGCTGTCGAGGACGGGGAGCTGTTTTTT. The full variable domain, with the rest looked up from reference TRBV5-6 and TRBJ2-2, is DAGVTQSPTHLIKTRGQQVTLRCSPKSGHDTVSWYQQALGQGPQFIFQYYEEEERQRGNFPDRFSGHQFPNYSSELNVNALLLGDSALYLCASSVRAVEDGELFFGEGSRLTVL.

The table lists this clonotype with many counts. The J gene is TRBJ2-7, the V gene TRBV6-2 or TRBV6-3; no reliable D call. Trimming removed 0 bases at V and 1 base at J, with 7 bases between. The CDR3 covers 14 residues. The germline V gene has CDR1 MNHEY and CDR2 SVGEGT. CDR3 nucleotides: TGTGCCAGCAGTTACTCGGGCGAGTCCTACGAGCAGTACTTC. Translated, it gives CASSYSGESYEQYF.

The J gene is TRBJ1-5, the V gene TRBV28; D uncertain. V was shortened by 7 bases and J by 7 bases, with 26 bases between the two germline ends. Germline CDR1 reads MDHEN; CDR2 reads SYDVKM. This CDR3 is 17 amino acids long. The CDR3 sequence is CASTGRSKGRGIQPQHF. CDR3 DNA sequence: TGTGCCAGCACGGGTCGGAGTAAGGGCCGGGGAATCCAGCCCCAGCATTTT. Together with reference TRBV28 and TRBJ1-5, the CDR3 gives the full variable domain: DVKVTQSSRYLVKRTGEKVFLECVQDMDHENMFWYRQDPGLGLRLIYFSYDVKMKEKGDIPEGYSVSREKKERFSLILESASTNQTSMYLCASTGRSKGRGIQPQHFGDGTRLSIL.

This clonotype was detected a few times. The rearrangement joins TRBV7-2 to TRBJ2-7; 8 bases line up with TRBD1. V shed 6 bases, J shed 7 bases, and the junction held 8 bases outside the gene matches. Germline loops: CDR1 SGHTA, CDR2 FQGNSA. The CDR3 totals 13 residues. CDR3 region: CASSRNRGYEQYF. The CDR3 DNA reads TGTGCCAGCAGTCGTAACAGGGGGTATGAGCAGTACTTC.

This clonotype occurred many times. The V call is TRBV7-9, the J call TRBJ1-2, with D possibly TRBD1 on 5 matching bases. The CDR3 length is 17 residues. The ends were cut back, 5 bases at V and 0 bases at J, with 19 bases in the middle. The germline gives CDR1 SEHNR, CDR2 FQNEAQ (reference sequence). CDR3 amino acids: CASSPKGQGATNYGYTF. Here the CDR3 DNA reads TGTGCCAGCAGCCCTAAGGGGCAGGGAGCGACTAACTATGGCTACACCTTC.

This clonotype has a handful of counts. This chain connects TRBV7-2 to TRBJ2-1, with D tentatively TRBD2 (6 bases). Trimming stripped 6 bases from V and 9 bases from J, with 21 bases between. Germline V CDR1 and CDR2: SGHTA, FQGNSA. The CDR3 spans 15 residues. CDR3 nucleotides: TGTGCCAGCAGACCTAGCGTCAGACCCAACACTGAGCAGTTCTTC. Translation: CASRPSVRPNTEQFF.

This clonotype was observed at least ten times. The CDR3 loop reads CASGFSGPQHF. CDR3 coding DNA: TGTGCCAGCGGCTTTTCAGGGCCCCAGCATTTT. The chain employs TRBV6-2 or TRBV6-3 and TRBJ1-5; D unclear. Germline CDR1 and CDR2: MNHEY and SVGEGT. Trimming pared 8 bases from V and 9 bases from J, leaving 11 bases between. The CDR3 is made up of 11 amino acids.

This clonotype appeared many times. The chain employs TRBV25-1 and TRBJ2-5; D is undetermined. Germline values: CDR1 MGHDK, CDR2 SYGVNS. This CDR3 comprises 10 residues. The ends were cut back, 10 bases at V and 5 bases at J, with 8 bases in the middle. The CDR3 sequence: CATRPETQYF. The CDR3 region has the DNA TGTGCCACCCGACCCGAGACCCAGTACTTC.

Only a few counts were recorded for this clonotype. The chain uses TRBV7-2 and TRBJ1-1; possibly TRBD1 for D (5 bases). Trimming removed 5 bases from V and 5 bases from J, with 21 bases in between. The germline CDR1 and CDR2 sequences are SGHTA and FQGNSA. This CDR3 region has 16 residues. CDR3 sequence: CASSESPGGKGTEAFF. The CDR3 DNA reads TGTGCCAGCAGCGAAAGCCCGGGAGGCAAGGGGACTGAAGCTTTCTTT.

DNA for the CDR3: TGTGCCAGCTCGCCTCGGTACGATACGCAGTATTTT. This sequence encodes CASSPRYDTQYF. The V gene is TRBV18, the J gene TRBJ2-3; D is ambiguous. V lost 6 bases and J 6 bases, leaving 10 bases between the germline ends. This CDR3 is 12 amino acids long. Germline CDR1 is KGHSH and CDR2 is LQKENI.

The rearrangement joins TRBV27 to TRBJ2-7, with D possibly TRBD1 on 6 matching bases. CDR1 and CDR2 from the germline V gene are MNHEY and SMNVEV (reference sequence). The V end lost 10 bases, the J end lost 2 bases, and 24 bases lay between the germline ends. CDR3 size: 16 residues. The chain's CDR3 is CATPFPRTRGTYEQYF. CDR3 nucleotides: TGTGCCACCCCCTTCCCTCGGACAAGGGGGACCTACGAGCAGTACTTC.

The chain combines TRBV18 with TRBJ1-2; D unresolved. Germline CDR1 is KGHSH and CDR2 is LQKENI. The CDR3 sequence is 14 residues long. Trimming pared 4 bases from V and 4 bases from J, leaving 13 bases between. CDR3 loop: CASSQVGTVYGYTF. The DNA for the CDR3 is TGTGCCAGCTCACAAGTGGGCACAGTCTATGGCTACACCTTC. Full variable domain (rest looked up from reference TRBV18 and TRBJ1-2): NAGVMQNPRHLVRRRGQEARLRCSPMKGHSHVYWYRQLPEEGLKFMVYLQKENIIDESGMPKERFSAEFPKEGPSILRIQQVVRGDSAAYFCASSQVGTVYGYTFGSGTRLTVV.

This clonotype has a count of ten or more. V is TRBV20-1 and J is TRBJ2-7; D uncertain. This CDR3 spans 10 amino acids. Germline V gives CDR1 DFQATT, CDR2 SNEGSKA (reference sequence). Deletions cut 3 bases from V and 2 bases from J, with 2 bases between. CDR3 in DNA: TGCAGTGCTAGCGCCTACGAGCAGTACTTC. Its protein product is CSASAYEQYF.

This clonotype was counted ten times or more. The J gene is TRBJ2-5, the V gene TRBV2; perhaps TRBD1 as D (5 bases). V lost 7 bases, J lost 5 bases, and 11 bases lay in between. Germline CDR1 is SNHLY and CDR2 is FYNNEI. This CDR3 has 12 residues. Written as DNA, the CDR3 is TGTGCCAGCAACAGGTTGGGGGAGACCCAGTACTTC. It yields the protein CASNRLGETQYF.

This clonotype was found a few times. The chain employs TRBV9 and TRBJ2-3; no definite D call. The germline CDR1 and CDR2 sequences are SGDLS and YYNGEE. The V end was cut by 0 bases, the J end by 2 bases, with 16 bases between. The CDR3 consists of 17 residues. The CDR3 DNA follows: TGTGCCAGCAGCGTAGACGCTAGTAACCTGTACACAGATACGCAGTATTTT. It encodes CASSVDASNLYTDTQYF.

The chain uses TRBV11-2 and TRBJ2-7, with 13 bases matching TRBD2. In germline, CDR1 is SGHAT, CDR2 FQNNGV. Trimming removed 0 bases from V and 3 bases from J; junction bases left unmatched: 2. The CDR3 extends over 16 amino acids. CDR3 in DNA: TGTGCCAGCAGCTTAGAGGGACTAGCGGGACGCTACGAGCAGTACTTC. Its translation: CASSLEGLAGRYEQYF.

This clonotype has a count of ten or more. The chain has TRBV6-2 or TRBV6-3 and TRBJ1-5, with 9 bases fitting TRBD1. This CDR3 has 16 amino acids. CDR1 MNHEY and CDR2 SVGEGT come from the germline V gene. V gave up 6 bases and J gave up 2 bases; unmatched junction bases: 8. The CDR3 region is CASSRWGQGRNQPQHF. The CDR3 nucleotides are TGTGCCAGCAGCCGGTGGGGACAGGGACGCAATCAGCCCCAGCATTTT.

This clonotype was counted at least ten times. The J gene is TRBJ2-5, the V gene TRBV20-1; D might be TRBD1 (6 bases). Deletions cut 5 bases from V and 1 base from J, with 11 bases between. CDR1 and CDR2 from the germline V gene are DFQATT and SNEGSKA (reference sequence). The CDR3 runs 13 residues. CDR3 bases: TGCAGTGCTCCCCCGACAGGCCAAGAGACCCAGTACTTC. Translation gives CSAPPTGQETQYF.

This clonotype was seen at least ten times. The rearrangement uses TRBV12-3 or TRBV12-4 and TRBJ1-1; weak D call: TRBD1 (5 bases). This CDR3 is 14 amino acids long. With 8 bases removed from V and 2 bases from J, the gap between germline ends came to 15 bases. The CDR3 reads CASSLQGINTEAFF. CDR3 DNA sequence: TGTGCCAGCTCCCTCCAGGGAATCAACACTGAAGCTTTCTTT.

This clonotype was counted a few times. V is TRBV7-2 and J is TRBJ1-1; D gene ambiguous. There are 13 residues in the CDR3. Germline assignment: CDR1 SGHTA and CDR2 FQGNSA. V was pared by 0 bases and J by 10 bases, with 12 bases between. The CDR3 protein is CASSLAQDQGAFF. CDR3 coding DNA: TGTGCCAGCAGCTTAGCGCAAGACCAAGGAGCTTTCTTT.

This clonotype appeared many times. This chain connects TRBV5-8 to TRBJ2-5; 10 nucleotides match TRBD2. The CDR3 has 16 amino acids. The junction had 4 bases not matched to a gene; V was cut back by 0 bases and J by 2 bases. Germline V CDR1 and CDR2: SGHTS, YDEGEE. Written as DNA, the CDR3 is TGTGCCAGCAGCTTGGTGATAGCGGGGGGTCAAGAGACCCAGTACTTC. It yields the protein CASSLVIAGGQETQYF.

This clonotype was picked up a small number of times. The V gene is TRBV3-1, the J gene TRBJ1-2, with a tentative D call TRBD1 (5 bases). The CDR3 consists of 17 residues. The V gene's germline CDR1 is LGHDT and CDR2 YNNKEL (reference sequence). Trimming removed 0 bases from V and 2 bases from J, with 16 bases in between. For the CDR3, the DNA is TGTGCCAGCAGCCAAGATCGTGGGACTTCCAGCAACTATGGCTACACCTTC. The encoded protein is CASSQDRGTSSNYGYTF.

The chain has TRBV11-1 and TRBJ1-4; possible D gene TRBD1, 5 bases. The CDR3 has 14 amino acids. CDR1 is SGHAT, CDR2 FQDESV, per germline (reference sequence). Trimming took 5 bases from V and 5 from J, leaving 12 bases between them. CDR3 DNA sequence: TGTGCCAGCAGCGGCCGGGACCGGAATGAAAAACTGTTTTTT. This translates into CASSGRDRNEKLFF.

The V gene is TRBV29-1, the J gene TRBJ1-5; D perhaps matches TRBD1 (5 bases). Germline loops: CDR1 SQVTM, CDR2 ANQGSEA. Trimming cost V 7 bases and J 5 bases, with 12 bases left between them. The CDR3 covers 12 residues. DNA for the CDR3: TGCAGCGCTGGGGAAGGGGATCAGCCCCAGCATTTT. Its protein is CSAGEGDQPQHF. Together with reference TRBV29-1 and TRBJ1-5, the CDR3 gives the full variable domain: SAVISQKPSRDICQRGTSLTIQCQVDSQVTMMFWYRQQPGQSLTLIATANQGSEATYESGFVIDKFPISRPNLTFSTLTVSNMSPEDSSIYLCSAGEGDQPQHFGDGTRLSIL.

The rearrangement joins TRBV10-3 to TRBJ2-1; a weak D match, TRBD1 (6 bases). The germline V and J ends were trimmed by 5 bases and 10 bases, with 15 bases remaining between them. The CDR3 totals 13 residues. Germline CDR1 is ENHRY and CDR2 is SYGVKD. CDR3 nucleotides: TGTGCCATCAGTCGGACAGATCGGGTGGAGCAGTTCTTC. It codes for CAISRTDRVEQFF.

This clonotype appeared many times. This chain joins TRBV11-3 and TRBJ2-3; TRBD2 agrees at 7 bases. This CDR3 comprises 17 residues. CDR1 and CDR2 from the germline V gene are SGHNT and YENEEA. V shed 1 base, J shed 6 bases, and the junction held 13 bases outside the gene matches. CDR3 nucleotide sequence: TGTGCCAGCAGCTTAGGCCTTGGAGCGGGGCTCGTGGATACGCAGTATTTT. This translates into CASSLGLGAGLVDTQYF.

This clonotype was detected ten times or more. The chain recombines TRBV10-1 with TRBJ1-1; 10 bases are a match to TRBD1. The CDR3 totals 15 residues. Germline V gene data show CDR1 as WNHNN and CDR2 as SYGVQD (reference sequence). V shed 5 bases, J shed 4 bases, and the junction held 7 bases outside the gene matches. The CDR3 region is CASSPDRGGGTEAFF. The CDR3 bases are TGCGCCAGCAGTCCGGACAGGGGGGGAGGCACTGAAGCTTTCTTT.

The CDR3 DNA sequence: TGTGCCAGCAGCTTTTCCGGGACAGGGATGGAGACCCAGTACTTC. Protein: CASSFSGTGMETQYF. The chain is built from TRBV11-2 and TRBJ2-5; TRBD1 agrees at 9 bases. Germline V lookup: CDR1 SGHAT, CDR2 FQNNGV. V was clipped by 3 bases and J by 5 bases; unmatched bases: 7. The CDR3 contains 15 residues.